This TCR beta chain was obtained from a study of CD8+ T cells in alopecia areata (dated by TCRdb to the late 2010s). With regard to the full study: Treated patients were enrolled in an open-label pilot trial of oral tofacitinib at 5 to 10 mg twice daily for moderate-to-severe alopecia areata. The RNA source kit depended on sample type: the PAXgene miRNA kit for fixed scalp, the miRNeasy kit for PBMCs, and the RNeasy kit for mouse skin. The study used high-throughput TCRbeta sequencing to examine T cell clonal expansion in alopecia areata, in both the C3H/HeJ mouse model and human patients. Tofacitinib-treated patients had biopsies at baseline and at 4 and 24 weeks of treatment, with a later scalp biopsy in several patients. Disease severity in treated patients was measured with the SALT score, which quantifies the percentage of affected scalp surface area. Tofacitinib was administered for 6 to 18 months, and 6 months of follow-up off drug were then conducted to assess delayed response and recurrence. On the human side, TCRbeta sequencing was run on scalp tissue and on sorted CD4+ and CD8+ peripheral blood T cells from healthy controls and from alopecia areata patients with either patchy or totalis/universalis disease. Amplification of TCRbeta CDR3 regions was done by immunoSEQ multiplex PCR using 35 Vbeta forward primers and 13 Jbeta reverse primers. Clonality in the scalp was compared among normal scalp (n=4), patchy alopecia areata scalp (n=8), and alopecia totalis/universalis scalp (n=8). Results and caveats for the whole study, not just this receptor: Higher clonality and more expanded CD8+ clones were observed in lesional scalp than in normal scalp, particularly in alopecia totalis/universalis, a finding suggestive of antigenic drive. Many expanded lesional clones were found to persist in scalp and blood during tofacitinib treatment, and relapse after treatment cessation may be partly explained by this persistence. Because the treated cohort was small and included a single nonresponder, larger studies are needed to assess links between baseline CD8+ expansion and response. Scalp clonality and the number of expanded CD8+ clones among the top 100 scalp clones were significantly decreased by tofacitinib. Shared TCR sequences between patients were less evident than in mice, which may be partly attributable to HLA diversity in the patient population. Unlike mouse skin, which is dominated by gammadelta T cells, normal human skin has resident alphabeta T cells that are also sequenced, and this complicates analysis of the scalp TCR repertoire.

The intended sense of this specimen's time point label: more than three weeks on oral tofacitinib. Interpreted using the paper, the treatment or condition label stands for: oral pan-JAK inhibitor, 5-10 mg twice daily. Lesional scalp punch biopsies and peripheral blood were collected from alopecia areata patients. PBMCs were separated by density centrifugation and stained for CD3, CD4 and CD8, after which CD4+ and CD8+ T cells were sorted on a FACSAria. Details on this clone: This receptor's antigen is unknown. Base qualities are not recorded, but no much larger clone differs from it by a single base.

The CDR3 covers 16 residues, taking in both the cysteine and the phenylalanine. Just CDR3 DNA is preserved here, 48 bases in frame from base 1. V drops 2 bases and J drops 3 bases, leaving 19 bases in between. Taken from the germline V gene, the CDR1 and CDR2 loops are SQVTM and ANQGSEA. Library creation used the immunoSEQ multiplex PCR assay. RNA was extracted from all samples and reverse transcribed into cDNA as template for TCR sequencing. SuperScript III was used to make first-strand cDNA, primed with a 2:1 mix of oligo-dT and random hexamers. A synthetic immune receptor repertoire was used to assess amplification bias, and residual bias was removed computationally. On the authors' methods: Raw reads were preprocessed to remove errors, and CDR3 was defined by IMGT conventions from the conserved cysteine to phenylalanine. Clonality was computed as 1 minus the Shannon entropy, with the entropy normalized by log2 of the number of productive unique TCRs. CD4 or CD8 identity of scalp clones was inferred by cross-referencing scalp TCRbeta sequences with sorted blood CD4 and CD8 repertoires. Entries here come from immuneACCESS through TCRdb and include only in-frame sequences with V and J called. Some clones fail to appear in such tables; in the studies checked, an unresolved V gene covers under half of the shortfall, and the cause of the remainder is unknown. V and J calls and clone size are those listed in that table; D and trimming were worked out from the DNA. The table for this sample lists 130,000 or so clones; 70% to 90% of them were counted only once. The ten largest clones represent under 15% of the sample.

The material sequenced was CD8+ T cells sorted from blood, taken at week 4, from a patient treated with tofacitinib. The receptor was isolated from a human donor with alopecia areata. The chain links TRBV29-1 with TRBJ2-5, with no D gene named confidently. The nucleotide sequence reads TGCAGCGTTGAACAGCCCCGGGTTTTGTGGGAAGAGACCCAGTACTTC. This yields the protein CSVEQPRVLWEETQYF. Reference TRBV29-1 and TRBJ2-5 proteins supply the regions before and after the CDR3; the full variable domain is: SAVISQKPSRDICQRGTSLTIQCQVDSQVTMMFWYRQQPGQSLTLIATANQGSEATYESGFVIDKFPISRPNLTFSTLTVSNMSPEDSSIYLCSVEQPRVLWEETQYFGPGTRLLVL.